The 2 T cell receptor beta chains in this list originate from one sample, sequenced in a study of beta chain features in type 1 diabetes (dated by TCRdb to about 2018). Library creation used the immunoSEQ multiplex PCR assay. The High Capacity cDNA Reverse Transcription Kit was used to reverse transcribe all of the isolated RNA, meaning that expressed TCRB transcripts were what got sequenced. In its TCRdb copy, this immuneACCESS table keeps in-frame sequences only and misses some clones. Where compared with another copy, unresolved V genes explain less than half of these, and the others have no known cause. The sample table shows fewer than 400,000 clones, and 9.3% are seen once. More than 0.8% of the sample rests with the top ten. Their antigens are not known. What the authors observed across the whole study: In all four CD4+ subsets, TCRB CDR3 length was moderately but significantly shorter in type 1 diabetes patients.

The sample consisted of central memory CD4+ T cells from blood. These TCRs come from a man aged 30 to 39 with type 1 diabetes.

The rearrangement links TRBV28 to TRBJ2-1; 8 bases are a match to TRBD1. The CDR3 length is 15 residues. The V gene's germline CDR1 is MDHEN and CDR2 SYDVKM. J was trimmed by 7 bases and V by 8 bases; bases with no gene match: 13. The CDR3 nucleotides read TGTGCCAGCCTGACTCATACAGGGGGAAGGAATGAGCAGTTCTTC. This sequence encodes CASLTHTGGRNEQFF.

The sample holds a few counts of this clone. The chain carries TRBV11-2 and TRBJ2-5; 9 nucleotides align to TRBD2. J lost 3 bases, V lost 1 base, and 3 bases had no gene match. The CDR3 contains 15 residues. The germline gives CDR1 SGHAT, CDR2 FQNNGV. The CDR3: CASSLAPSGEETQYF. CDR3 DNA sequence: TGTGCCAGCAGCTTAGCGCCTAGCGGGGAAGAGACCCAGTACTTC.